This passage covers 17 T cell receptor beta chains from one sample sequenced in a study of cytomegalovirus exposure and HLA in healthy donors. The PCR was carried out with 60 Vbeta primers and 13 Jbeta primers. Assay used: immunoSEQ multiplex PCR; TCRdb lists only in-frame clones, some missing. The table shows roughly 120,000 clones, with 8.5% occurring only once. The source material was PBMCs. The receptor set was obtained from a man aged 35 to 55 in good health and CMV-seronegative.

This rearrangement joins TRBV27 to TRBJ2-2; the match to TRBD1 covers 8 bases. The V gene's germline CDR1 is MNHEY and CDR2 SMNVEV (reference sequence). With V trimmed by 4 bases and J by 7 bases, 5 bases remained unmatched. The CDR3 runs to 14 residues. This CDR3 is CASSSGQGFGELFF. The CDR3 DNA reads as TGTGCCAGCAGTTCAGGACAGGGATTCGGGGAGCTGTTTTTT.

This clone has more than one count but fewer than ten. The rearrangement joins TRBV6-5 to TRBJ1-2; the match to TRBD1 covers 10 bases. Trimming removed 6 bases from V and 4 bases from J; junction bases left unmatched: 11. The germline gives CDR1 MNHEY, CDR2 SVGAGI. The CDR3 consists of 16 residues. This CDR3 reads CASSYGTGEGIYGYTF. The DNA of the CDR3 is TGTGCCAGCAGCTACGGGACAGGGGAAGGTATCTATGGCTACACCTTC.

This clone has just a few counts. The J gene is TRBJ2-1, the V gene TRBV19; 8 nucleotides match TRBD1. V gave up 6 bases and J gave up 8 bases; unmatched junction bases: 12. This CDR3 has 15 amino acids. The V gene's germline CDR1 is LNHDA and CDR2 SQIVND (reference sequence). In DNA form, the CDR3 reads TGTGCCAGTAGAGAAGGGCAGGGGGCTGGGGATGAGCAGTTCTTC. As protein: CASREGQGAGDEQFF.

The gene calls are TRBV4-1 and TRBJ1-4; D is undetermined. Germline assignment: CDR1 MGHRA and CDR2 YSYEKL. The CDR3 length is 13 residues. V dropped 1 base and J dropped 8 bases, with 8 bases sitting between them. The CDR3 region is CASSQVRGEKLFF. The DNA for the CDR3 is TGCGCCAGCAGCCAAGTACGAGGGGAAAAACTGTTTTTT.

V is TRBV28 and J is TRBJ1-3; 8 positions agree with TRBD1. Trimming took 6 bases from V and 3 from J; bases not matched to a gene: 4. The CDR3 has 14 residues. Germline V gene lookup returns CDR1 MDHEN and CDR2 SYDVKM. In DNA, the CDR3 is TGTGCCAGCAGGGACAGGGCAAATGGAAACACCATATATTTT. It is translated as CASRDRANGNTIYF.

The J gene is TRBJ2-7, the V gene TRBV19; possible D gene TRBD1, 5 bases. The CDR3 length is 12 residues. V was clipped by 5 bases and J by 2 bases, with 7 bases between them. CDR1 is LNHDA and CDR2 is SQIVND in the germline V gene (reference sequence). For the CDR3, the DNA is TGTGCCAGTAGTGCAGGGCCCTACGAGCAGTACTTC. Amino acid sequence: CASSAGPYEQYF. The variable domain in full, with the rest retrieved from reference TRBV19 and TRBJ2-7, is DGGITQSPKYLFRKEGQNVTLSCEQNLNHDAMYWYRQDPGQGLRLIYYSQIVNDFQKGDIAEGYSVSREKKESFPLTVTSAQKNPTAFYLCASSAGPYEQYFGPGTRLTVT.

There are a few counts of this clone. The chain uses TRBV7-8 and TRBJ2-4, with TRBD2 matching over 9 bases. The germline CDR1 and CDR2 sequences are SGHVS and FQNEAQ. V trimming: 2 bases; J trimming: 5 bases; junction bases outside the gene matches: 4. This CDR3 spans 15 amino acids. As DNA, the CDR3 is TGTGCCAGCAGCTTAACGCGGGGGGGTCAAAACATTCAGTACTTC. This sequence encodes CASSLTRGGQNIQYF. The full variable domain, completed using reference TRBV7-8 and TRBJ2-4, is GAGVSQSPRYKVAKRGQDVALRCDPISGHVSLFWYQQALGQGPEFLTYFQNEAQLDKSGLPSDRFFAERPEGSVSTLKIQRTQQEDSAVYLCASSLTRGGQNIQYFGAGTRLSVL.

This chain links TRBV7-8 with TRBJ1-2; D remains ambiguous. The CDR3 spans 12 residues. V lost 2 bases and J 3 bases, leaving 4 bases between the germline ends. Per the germline V gene, CDR1 is SGHVS and CDR2 is FQNEAQ. The CDR3 here is CASSLQDYGYTF. The CDR3 DNA is TGTGCCAGCAGCTTACAGGACTATGGCTACACCTTC.

The table lists this clone with a few counts. The chain recombines TRBV2 with TRBJ1-6; TRBD1 aligns across 10 bases. V dropped 2 bases and J dropped 9; count of bases not matched to a gene: 7. The CDR3 is 16 residues long. The germline V gene encodes CDR1 SNHLY and CDR2 FYNNEI. The CDR3 protein is CASSETIGTGASPLHF. In DNA, the CDR3 is TGTGCCAGCAGTGAAACTATCGGGACAGGGGCTTCACCCCTCCACTTT.

V gene TRBV4-1 combines with J gene TRBJ1-5, with D perhaps matching TRBD1 (5 bases). V lost 2 bases to trimming and J lost 5 bases, with 7 bases between them. This CDR3 region has 13 residues. CDR1 and CDR2 (germline): MGHRA, YSYEKL. The CDR3 nucleotides read TGCGCCAGCAGCCAAAGGGGCGATCAGCCCCAGCATTTT. Protein sequence: CASSQRGDQPQHF.

This clone has just a few counts. This chain links TRBV4-3 with TRBJ2-3; 7 nucleotides align to TRBD2. The J segment lost 2 bases and the V segment lost 1 base, leaving 9 bases of the junction unmatched. The length of the CDR3 is 17 residues. Germline V gives CDR1 LGHNA, CDR2 YSLEER. CDR3 DNA sequence: TGCGCCAGCAGCCAAGTTTCGACGGGGGGACCCACAGATACGCAGTATTTT. This encodes CASSQVSTGGPTDTQYF.

The chain employs TRBV29-1 and TRBJ2-1; tentative D call: TRBD2 (5 bases). The ends were cut back, 6 bases at V and 3 bases at J, with 6 bases in the middle. Germline assignment: CDR1 SQVTM and CDR2 ANQGSEA. This CDR3 contains 11 residues. The CDR3 reads CSVRDYNEQFF. CDR3 DNA: TGCAGCGTACGGGACTACAATGAGCAGTTCTTC.

The chain couples TRBV5-5 to TRBJ2-3; TRBD1 matches 8 bases. This CDR3 region has 17 residues. The junction had 9 bases not matched to a gene; V was cut back by 2 bases and J by 1 base. CDR1 and CDR2 from the germline V gene are SGHKS and YYEKEE (reference sequence). CDR3 sequence (DNA): TGTGCCAGCAGCTTTGGCTGGTGGGGACAGGGCACAGATACGCAGTATTTT. Translation: CASSFGWWGQGTDTQYF.

This rearrangement joins TRBV28 to TRBJ1-5, with D possibly TRBD1 on 6 matching bases. V was pared by 5 bases and J by 4 bases, with 18 bases between. The CDR3 totals 16 residues. Looked up from germline, CDR1 is MDHEN and CDR2 is SYDVKM. The CDR3 bases are TGTGCCAGCAGTCCCCACCAGGGGTTGGAGAATCAGCCCCAGCATTTT. It is translated as CASSPHQGLENQPQHF.

This clone occurred a few times. The rearrangement uses TRBV27 and TRBJ1-2; TRBD1 is a possible D gene (5 bases). Germline CDR1 MNHEY, CDR2 SMNVEV (reference sequence). V lost 6 bases to trimming and J lost 1 base, with 9 bases between them. This CDR3 has 13 residues. The CDR3 is CASSRGINYGYTF. CDR3 in DNA: TGTGCCAGCAGCCGGGGGATTAACTATGGCTACACCTTC.

The chain recombines TRBV30 with TRBJ1-5; TRBD1 might be the D (6 bases). CDR3 length: 14 amino acids. V lost 2 bases and J 4 bases, leaving 12 bases between the germline ends. Germline CDR1 is GTSNPN and CDR2 is SVGIG (reference sequence). The CDR3 region is CAWSQDRINQPQHF. CDR3 bases: TGTGCCTGGAGTCAAGACAGGATAAATCAGCCCCAGCATTTT.

This clone was detected a few times. The chain couples TRBV7-9 to TRBJ2-2, with unresolved D. The CDR3 totals 14 residues. V was shortened by 5 bases and J by 8 bases, with 15 bases between the two germline ends. The germline V gene encodes CDR1 SEHNR and CDR2 FQNEAQ (reference sequence). The CDR3 DNA sequence: TGTGCCAGCAGCCCCAGTGCTAGTACTGGGGAGCTGTTTTTT. Amino acids: CASSPSASTGELFF.